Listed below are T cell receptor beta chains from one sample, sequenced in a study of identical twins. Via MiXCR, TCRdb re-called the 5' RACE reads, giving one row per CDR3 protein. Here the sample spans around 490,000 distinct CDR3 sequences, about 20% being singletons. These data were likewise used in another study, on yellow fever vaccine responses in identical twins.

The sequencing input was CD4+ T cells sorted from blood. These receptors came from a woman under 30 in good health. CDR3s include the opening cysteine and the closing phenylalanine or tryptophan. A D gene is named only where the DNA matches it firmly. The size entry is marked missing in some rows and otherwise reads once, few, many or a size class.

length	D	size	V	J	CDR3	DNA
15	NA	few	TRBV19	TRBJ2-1	CASTRRNVGGNEQFF	TGTGCCAGTACGAGGAGGAACGTGGGGGGCAATGAGCAGTTCTTC
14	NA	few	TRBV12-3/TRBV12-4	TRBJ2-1	CASSLSGSHNEQFF	TGTGCCAGCAGTTTGAGCGGAAGTCACAATGAGCAGTTCTTC
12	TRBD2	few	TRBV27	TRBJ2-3	CASSLAGGGQYF	TGTGCCAGCAGTTTAGCGGGAGGAGGGCAGTATTTT
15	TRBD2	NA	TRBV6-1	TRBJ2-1	CASREGLGSYNEQFF	TGTGCCAGCAGGGAGGGACTAGGTAGCTACAATGAGCAGTTCTTC
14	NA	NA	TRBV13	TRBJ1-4	CASSHQGWDEKLFF	TGTGCCAGCAGCCACCAGGGATGGGATGAAAAACTGTTTTTT
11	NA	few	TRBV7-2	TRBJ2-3	CASSLGSSQYF	TGTGCCAGCAGCTTAGGTTCATCGCAGTATTTT
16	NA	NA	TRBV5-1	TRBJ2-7	CASSLAGQESSYEQYF	TGCGCCAGCAGCCTGGCTGGGCAGGAGAGCTCCTACGAGCAGTACTTC
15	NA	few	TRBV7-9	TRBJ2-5	CASSLRASDRETQYF	TGTGCCAGCAGCTTAAGGGCTTCGGACAGAGAGACCCAGTACTTC
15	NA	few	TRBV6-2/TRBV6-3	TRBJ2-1	CASSRAGTSYNEQFF	TGTGCCAGCAGTAGAGCCGGGACTTCCTACAATGAGCAGTTCTTC
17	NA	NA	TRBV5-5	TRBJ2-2	CASSLGSLGPRPGELFF	TGTGCCAGCAGCTTGGGATCCCTAGGCCCTCGGCCCGGGGAGCTGTTTTTT
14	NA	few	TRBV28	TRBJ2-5	CASSLLREQETQYF	TGTGCCAGCAGTTTATTACGGGAACAAGAGACCCAGTACTTC
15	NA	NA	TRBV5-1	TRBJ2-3	CASIAGAGSTDTQYF	TGCGCCAGTATTGCTGGTGCAGGGAGCACAGATACGCAGTATTTT
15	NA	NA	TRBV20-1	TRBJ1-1	CSARVLNGMNTEAFF	TGCAGTGCTAGAGTCTTAAACGGGATGAACACTGAAGCTTTCTTT
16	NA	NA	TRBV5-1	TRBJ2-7	CASSLAGGQSSYEQYF	TGCGCCAGCAGCTTGGCCGGGGGGCAATCGTCCTACGAGCAGTACTTC
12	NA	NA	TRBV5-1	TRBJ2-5	CASSSDSETQYF	TGCGCCAGCAGCTCCGATTCAGAGACCCAGTACTTC
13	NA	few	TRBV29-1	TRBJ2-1	CSVSPSGPNEQFF	TGCAGCGTCTCACCATCGGGCCCCAATGAGCAGTTCTTC
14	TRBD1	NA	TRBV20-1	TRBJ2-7	CSARGLALDNEQYF	TGCAGTGCCAGGGGGCTAGCACTGGATAACGAGCAGTACTTC
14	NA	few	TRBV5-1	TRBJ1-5	CASSLVPGGQPQHF	TGCGCCAGCAGCTTGGTGCCCGGGGGTCAGCCCCAGCATTTT
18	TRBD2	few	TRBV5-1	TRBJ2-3	CASSLAGGRRELSDTQYF	TGCGCCAGCAGCTTGGCCGGGGGACGGCGGGAGTTGTCAGATACGCAGTATTTT
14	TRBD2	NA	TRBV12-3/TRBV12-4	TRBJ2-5	CASSLSAGVETQYF	TGTGCCAGCAGTTTATCGGCGGGGGTAGAGACCCAGTACTTC
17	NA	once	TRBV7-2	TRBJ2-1	CASSQKNTGPPYNEQFF	TGTGCCAGCAGCCAAAAGAACACCGGGCCTCCCTACAATGAGCAGTTCTTC
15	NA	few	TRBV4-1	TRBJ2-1	CASTNTPAVYNEQFF	TGCGCCAGCACCAACACCCCCGCAGTTTACAATGAGCAGTTCTTC
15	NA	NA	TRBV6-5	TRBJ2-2	CASQLGQLNTGELFF	TGTGCCAGCCAGTTGGGGCAGTTAAACACCGGGGAGCTGTTTTTT
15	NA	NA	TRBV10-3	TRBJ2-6	CATAEGAAGANVLTF	TGTGCCACCGCTGAGGGCGCCGCTGGGGCCAACGTCCTGACTTTC
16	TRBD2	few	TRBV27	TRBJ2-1	CASSLRRTSGNNEQFF	TGTGCCAGCAGTTTACGGCGGACTAGCGGGAACAATGAGCAGTTCTTC
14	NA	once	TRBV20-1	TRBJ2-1	CSARAISGYNEQFF	TGCAGTGCTAGAGCTATTAGCGGCTACAATGAGCAGTTCTTC
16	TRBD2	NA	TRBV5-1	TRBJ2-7	CASSATPSGLTYEQYF	TGCGCCAGCAGCGCAACCCCTAGCGGTCTCACCTACGAGCAGTACTTC
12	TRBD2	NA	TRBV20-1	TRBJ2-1	CSASSGSNEQFF	TGCAGTGCTTCTAGCGGGAGTAATGAGCAGTTCTTC
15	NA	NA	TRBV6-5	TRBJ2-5	CASSSYVGNQETQYF	TGTGCCAGCAGTTCCTACGTAGGGAACCAAGAGACCCAGTACTTC
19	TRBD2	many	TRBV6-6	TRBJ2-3	CASSYSTSGGAFPPDTQYF	TGTGCCAGCAGTTACTCGACTAGCGGGGGGGCCTTTCCCCCAGATACGCAGTATTTT
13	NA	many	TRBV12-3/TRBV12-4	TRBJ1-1	CASSKRRDTEAFF	TGTGCCAGCAGTAAACGACGAGACACTGAAGCTTTCTTT
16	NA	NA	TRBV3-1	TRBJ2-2	CASSQDSARGAGELFF	TGTGCCAGCAGCCAAGATTCCGCGAGGGGGGCCGGGGAGCTGTTTTTT
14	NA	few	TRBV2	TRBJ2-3	CASKGQGLTDTQYF	TGTGCCAGCAAAGGCCAGGGACTCACAGATACGCAGTATTTT
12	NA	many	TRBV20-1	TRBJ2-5	CSARGGSETQYF	TGCAGTGCTAGAGGGGGATCAGAGACCCAGTACTTC
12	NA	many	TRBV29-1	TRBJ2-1	CSVEILGTEQFF	TGCAGCGTTGAGATACTGGGCACTGAGCAGTTCTTC
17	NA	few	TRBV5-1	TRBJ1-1	CASSLLPGATLNTEAFF	TGCGCCAGCAGCTTACTGCCAGGGGCAACGTTGAACACTGAAGCTTTCTTT
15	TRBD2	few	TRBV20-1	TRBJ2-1	CSALGGAGAHNEQFF	TGCAGTGCTTTGGGCGGGGCGGGAGCTCACAATGAGCAGTTCTTC
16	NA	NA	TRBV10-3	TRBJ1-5	CAISESSGQANQPQHF	TGTGCCATCAGTGAGTCGAGTGGACAAGCCAATCAGCCCCAGCATTTT
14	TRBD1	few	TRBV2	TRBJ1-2	CASSAQGDFYGYTF	TGTGCCAGCAGTGCGCAGGGGGATTTTTATGGCTACACCTTC
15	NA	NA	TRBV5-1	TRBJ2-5	CASSLGGRGKETQYF	TGCGCCAGCAGCTTGGGGGGGCGAGGCAAGGAGACCCAGTACTTC
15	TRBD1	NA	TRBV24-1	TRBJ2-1	CATRGTGSGEYEQFF	TGTGCCACCAGAGGGACAGGATCGGGCGAGTATGAGCAGTTCTTC
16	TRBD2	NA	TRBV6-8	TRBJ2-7	CASSYWTSGTHYEQYF	TGTGCCAGCAGTTACTGGACTAGCGGAACCCACTACGAGCAGTACTTC
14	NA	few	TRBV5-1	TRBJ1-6	CASSFPTDNSPLHF	TGCGCCAGCAGCTTCCCGACAGATAATTCACCCCTCCACTTT
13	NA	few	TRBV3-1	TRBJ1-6	CASSQDWLSPLHF	TGTGCCAGCAGCCAAGACTGGCTTTCACCCCTCCACTTT
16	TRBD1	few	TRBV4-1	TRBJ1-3	CASSLSRTGSGNTIYF	TGCGCCAGCAGCCTGTCCCGGACAGGCTCTGGAAACACCATATATTTT
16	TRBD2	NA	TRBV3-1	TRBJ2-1	CASSQALGLASNEQFF	TGTGCCAGCAGCCAAGCCCTGGGACTAGCCTCCAATGAGCAGTTCTTC
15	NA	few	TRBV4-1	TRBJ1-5	CASSLGQSGDQPQHF	TGCGCCAGCAGCCTCGGACAGTCGGGTGATCAGCCCCAGCATTTT
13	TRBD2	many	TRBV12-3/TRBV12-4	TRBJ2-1	CASSPGGPNEQFF	TGTGCCAGCAGCCCGGGGGGTCCCAATGAGCAGTTCTTC
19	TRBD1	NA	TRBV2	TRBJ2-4	CAISSGTGGAILAKNIQYF	TGTGCCATCAGTTCCGGGACAGGGGGTGCGATACTAGCCAAAAACATTCAGTACTTC
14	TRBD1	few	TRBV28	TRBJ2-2	CASSSQGASGELFF	TGTGCCAGCAGTTCACAGGGGGCTAGCGGGGAGCTGTTTTTT
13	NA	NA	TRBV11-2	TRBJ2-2	CASSLFDFGELFF	TGTGCCAGCAGCTTATTTGACTTCGGGGAGCTGTTTTTT
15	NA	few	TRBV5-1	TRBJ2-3	CASSLRDPRPDTQYF	TGCGCCAGCAGCTTGAGGGACCCCCGCCCAGATACGCAGTATTTT
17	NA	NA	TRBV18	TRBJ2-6	CASSPVSTSSGANVLIF	TGTGCCAGCTCACCCGTCTCAACAAGCTCTGGGGCCAACGTCCTGATTTTC